This TCR beta chain derives from a study of PD-1 blockade in classical Hodgkin lymphoma. Study-wide findings and caveats: There remain no defined causes for the repertoire differences, which possibly reflect disease activity or prior therapy. Significant TCR diversity gains by C4D1 occurred in CD4+ but not CD8+ cells. Those achieving complete response showed baseline diversity like newly diagnosed patients.

Method: immunoSEQ multiplex PCR; TCRdb's copy keeps in-frame clones and lacks some. The sample lists about 90,000 clones; 89% were seen once. Trimming removed 1 base from V and 0 bases from J, with 8 bases in between. CDR3 size: 15 residues. The V gene's germline CDR1 is LGHNA and CDR2 YNFKEQ. Of note for this clone: The target antigen is unknown.

Relapse was seen in all patients after autologous stem cell transplantation, and brentuximab vedotin exposure was variable. Patients' outcomes at their best amounted to complete response, partial response or progressive disease. This sample comprised peripheral blood mononuclear cells (PBMCs), obtained before the second cycle of nivolumab. The source is a human donor with classical Hodgkin lymphoma. The V call is TRBV4-2, the J call TRBJ2-3; D is uncertain. The CDR3 loop reads CASSQADASTDTQYF. Written as DNA, the CDR3 is TGTGCCAGCAGCCAAGCCGACGCTAGCACAGATACGCAGTATTTT.